These 27 T cell receptor beta chains originate from one sample sequenced in a study of cytomegalovirus exposure and HLA in healthy donors. The PCR ran on 60 Vbeta and 13 Jbeta primers. Profiling relied on immunoSEQ multiplex PCR, and the TCRdb table lists in-frame clones only, not all of them. This sample's table reports 100,000 to 150,000 clones. The sequencing sample was made of PBMCs. These receptors were obtained from a woman between 40 and 55 years old in good health and CMV-seropositive.

V gene TRBV5-1 combines with J gene TRBJ2-7, with 7 nucleotides matching TRBD1. V trimming: 3 bases; J trimming: 0 bases; junction bases outside the gene matches: 6. The CDR3 loop spans 15 amino acids. The germline CDR1 and CDR2 sequences are SGHRS and YFSETQ. This CDR3 is CASSWDSAPSYEQYF. Written as DNA, the CDR3 is TGCGCCAGCAGCTGGGACAGTGCCCCCTCCTACGAGCAGTACTTC.

Here the CDR3 reads CASSHRTEGYGYTF. The CDR3 bases are TGCGCCAGCAGCCATAGGACAGAGGGATATGGCTACACCTTC. The chain couples TRBV4-1 to TRBJ1-2; a possible D gene is TRBD1 (6 bases). The germline V gene encodes CDR1 MGHRA and CDR2 YSYEKL. V gave up 3 bases and J gave up 5 bases, with 13 bases separating them. CDR3 length: 14 residues.

The chain carries TRBV9 and TRBJ1-2; a weak D match, TRBD1 (5 bases). This CDR3 region has 13 residues. V lost 7 bases, J lost 4 bases, and 14 bases lay in between. Germline V gene sequence: CDR1 SGDLS, CDR2 YYNGEE. The DNA for the CDR3 is TGTGCCAGCGGGAGGGGCGATCTCTATGGCTACACCTTC. As protein: CASGRGDLYGYTF. The full variable domain, with the rest looked up from reference TRBV9 and TRBJ1-2, is DSGVTQTPKHLITATGQRVTLRCSPRSGDLSVYWYQQSLDQGLQFLIQYYNGEERAKGNILERFSAQQFPDLHSELNLSSLELGDSALYFCASGRGDLYGYTFGSGTRLTVV.

The chain has TRBV19 and TRBJ2-2; 10 bases map to TRBD2. Germline V gene lookup returns CDR1 LNHDA and CDR2 SQIVND (reference sequence). With 3 bases clipped from V and 2 bases from J, the junction kept 6 bases outside the gene matches. The CDR3 has 17 amino acids. The CDR3 region is CASSIKREGLNTGELFF. Written as DNA, the CDR3 is TGTGCCAGTAGTATTAAGCGGGAGGGCCTTAACACCGGGGAGCTGTTTTTT.

The rearrangement uses TRBV13 and TRBJ2-1; 7 bases are shared with TRBD2. Germline assignment: CDR1 PRHDT and CDR2 FYEKMQ (reference sequence). The trim removed 8 bases at V and 3 bases at J, leaving 13 bases unmatched. The CDR3 is 16 residues long. DNA of the CDR3: TGTGCCAGCCTGTTGCGGGGACGCGGGGGCTACAATGAGCAGTTCTTC. Protein sequence: CASLLRGRGGYNEQFF.

The CDR3 DNA reads as TGTGCCAGCAGCATTAGCGGGAGGGACGGAAATGAGCAGTTCTTC. This encodes CASSISGRDGNEQFF. The V call is TRBV9, the J call TRBJ2-1, with 11 bases lining up with TRBD2. Germline lookup yields CDR1 SGDLS and CDR2 YYNGEE. CDR3 size: 15 residues. After removal of 4 bases from V and 7 bases from J, the junction contained 7 bases not matched to a gene.

V and J are TRBV29-1 and TRBJ1-1; unclear D gene. V was trimmed by 6 bases and J by 3 bases, leaving 11 bases between them. This CDR3 spans 12 amino acids. The germline V gene has CDR1 SQVTM and CDR2 ANQGSEA. CDR3 nucleotide sequence: TGCAGCGTCCGTGTGAGTGACACTGAAGCTTTCTTT. It is translated as CSVRVSDTEAFF.

The J gene is TRBJ2-5, the V gene TRBV6-5, with D perhaps matching TRBD2 (6 bases). The J call could be wrong; TRBJ2-7 is a better fit for the DNA end. The CDR3 extends over 14 amino acids. Germline-derived CDR1 and CDR2 are MNHEY and SVGAGI. CDR3: CASSPGRGIYEQYF. In nucleotides, the CDR3 is TGTGCCAGCAGCCCTGGGCGGGGCATCTACGAGCAGTACTTC.

The chain uses TRBV7-3 and TRBJ2-2; 7 positions match TRBD2. Germline loops: CDR1 SGHTA, CDR2 FQGTGA. Trimming cost V 3 bases and J 2 bases; bases outside gene matches: 6. The CDR3 spans 16 residues. The DNA for the CDR3 is TGTGCCAGCAGCTTTTCCGGGACTACTAACACCGGGGAGCTGTTTTTT. This gives the protein CASSFSGTTNTGELFF.

CDR3 protein: CASSLPGGNQPQHF. CDR3 nucleotide sequence: TGTGCCAGCAGCCTCCCCGGAGGCAATCAGCCCCAGCATTTT. V gene TRBV13 combines with J gene TRBJ1-5, with no clear D. This CDR3 is built from 14 residues. CDR1 and CDR2 from the germline V gene are PRHDT and FYEKMQ (reference sequence). V gave up 5 bases and J gave up 2 bases, with 10 bases separating them. Supplemented by reference TRBV13 and TRBJ1-5, the full variable domain reads AAGVIQSPRHLIKEKRETATLKCYPIPRHDTVYWYQQGPGQDPQFLISFYEKMQSDKGSIPDRFSAQQFSDYHSELNMSSLELGDSALYFCASSLPGGNQPQHFGDGTRLSIL.

The genes are TRBV20-1 and TRBJ2-1; D not resolved. V lost 2 bases, J lost 6 bases, and 5 bases lay in between. CDR1 is DFQATT, CDR2 SNEGSKA, per germline (reference sequence). The CDR3 length is 11 residues. The CDR3 nucleotides are TGCAGTGCTAGAACTACCAATGAGCAGTTCTTC. This sequence encodes CSARTTNEQFF.

The chain employs TRBV11-3 and TRBJ1-1, with D maybe TRBD1 (5 bases). Germline CDR1 SGHNT, CDR2 YENEEA. V was pared by 3 bases and J by 7 bases, with 15 bases between. The CDR3 runs to 14 residues. Here the CDR3 reads CASSLARRGGEAFF. The CDR3 coding sequence is TGTGCCAGCAGCTTGGCCCGTCGGGGGGGTGAAGCTTTCTTT.

The chain employs TRBV10-3 and TRBJ2-7; D not certain. V dropped 8 bases and J dropped 4 bases, with 12 bases sitting between them. Germline V gene data show CDR1 as ENHRY and CDR2 as SYGVKD. This CDR3 has 12 residues. This CDR3 reads CAIGGVSYEQYF. In DNA form, the CDR3 reads TGTGCCATCGGTGGTGTGTCGTACGAGCAGTACTTC.

This chain links TRBV6-5 with TRBJ2-2; 10 nucleotides align to TRBD1. CDR3 length: 14 residues. Trimming removed 6 bases from V and 3 bases from J; junction bases left unmatched: 1. Looked up from germline, CDR1 is MNHEY and CDR2 is SVGAGI. The CDR3 DNA reads as TGTGCCAGCAGGGGGACAGGGGACACCGGGGAGCTGTTTTTT. It yields the protein CASRGTGDTGELFF.

This sequence joins TRBV10-1 and TRBJ1-1; TRBD1 agrees at 9 bases. From germline, CDR1 is WNHNN and CDR2 SYGVQD (reference sequence). The CDR3 runs 17 residues. Germline trimming cut 0 bases from V and 4 bases from J; bases unmatched to any gene: 9. In DNA, the CDR3 is TGCGCCAGCAGTGAGTCGACAGGGGGGAGAGGAAGCACTGAAGCTTTCTTT. Translating gives CASSESTGGRGSTEAFF.

The V call is TRBV27, the J call TRBJ2-7, with 7 bases fitting TRBD2. The germline V gene encodes CDR1 MNHEY and CDR2 SMNVEV (reference sequence). The CDR3 sequence is 15 residues long. The junction had 7 bases not matched to a gene; V was cut back by 5 bases and J by 0 bases. DNA for the CDR3: TGTGCCAGCAGTCTTCGGGGGGAGGCCTCCTACGAGCAGTACTTC. Translation gives CASSLRGEASYEQYF.

The chain combines TRBV4-1 with TRBJ2-3, with 8 bases matching TRBD1. The CDR3 has 16 residues. With 4 bases clipped from V and 1 base from J, the junction kept 7 bases outside the gene matches. Germline CDR1 and CDR2: MGHRA and YSYEKL. The DNA of the CDR3 is TGCGCCAGCAGCCCTGGGGGCAGGGGGCGCACAGATACGCAGTATTTT. Encoded protein: CASSPGGRGRTDTQYF.

The rearrangement links TRBV7-3 to TRBJ2-5; TRBD2 agrees at 13 bases. Germline V lookup: CDR1 SGHTA, CDR2 FQGTGA. This CDR3 has 18 amino acids. V was clipped by 2 bases and J by 4 bases; unmatched bases: 10. In DNA, the CDR3 is TGTGCCAGCAGCTTAGCCCCAAAGACTAGCGGGAGGACAGAGACCCAGTACTTC. It encodes CASSLAPKTSGRTETQYF. Variable domain in full (rest from reference TRBV7-3 and TRBJ2-5): GAGVSQTPSNKVTEKGKYVELRCDPISGHTALYWYRQSLGQGPEFLIYFQGTGAADDSGLPNDRFFAVRPEGSVSTLKIQRTERGDSAVYLCASSLAPKTSGRTETQYFGPGTRLLVL.

V is TRBV7-9 and J is TRBJ2-7, with 14 nucleotides matching TRBD2. This CDR3 is 14 amino acids long. CDR1 and CDR2 (germline): SEHNR, FQNEAQ (reference sequence). V lost 8 bases, J lost 2 bases, and 2 bases stayed unmatched. CDR3 amino acids: CASGLAGGTYEQYF. The CDR3 DNA is TGTGCCAGCGGACTAGCGGGAGGTACCTACGAGCAGTACTTC.

CDR3 sequence: CASSVGITNEKLFF. The CDR3 DNA is TGTGCCAGCAGCGTAGGTATAACTAATGAAAAACTGTTTTTT. The chain carries TRBV9 and TRBJ1-4; no firm D call. CDR1 SGDLS and CDR2 YYNGEE come from the germline V gene. This CDR3 has 14 residues. The germline V and J ends were trimmed by 0 bases and 1 base, with 4 bases remaining between them.

The chain has TRBV7-9 and TRBJ2-7; D not certain. Germline V gives CDR1 SEHNR, CDR2 FQNEAQ (reference sequence). The CDR3 totals 12 residues. V gave up 5 bases and J gave up 0 bases, with 5 bases separating them. CDR3 region: CASSRASYEQYF. The CDR3 DNA sequence: TGTGCCAGCAGCCGCGCCTCCTACGAGCAGTACTTC.

The rearrangement joins TRBV5-6 to TRBJ2-1; 12 bases fit TRBD2. Germline assignment: CDR1 SGHDT and CDR2 YYEEEE. V shed 2 bases, J shed 8 bases, and the junction held 5 bases outside the gene matches. This CDR3 has 15 residues. In nucleotides, the CDR3 is TGTGCCAGCAGCTTTACTAGCGGGAGGTGGGATGAGCAGTTCTTC. Translated: CASSFTSGRWDEQFF.

CDR3 sequence reads: CASSVGRGSGANVLTF. The CDR3 DNA follows: TGTGCCAGCAGCGTAGGACGGGGCTCTGGGGCCAACGTCCTGACTTTC. This chain links TRBV9 with TRBJ2-6; perhaps TRBD2 as D (5 bases). The CDR3 length is 16 residues. Trimming shortened V by 0 bases and J by 0 bases, and 7 bases separated the two germline ends. Germline V gene sequence: CDR1 SGDLS, CDR2 YYNGEE.

V is TRBV5-4 and J is TRBJ2-5; 9 bases align to TRBD2. CDR1 is SGHNT, CDR2 YYREEE, per germline (reference sequence). Trimming removed 4 bases from V and 2 bases from J; junction bases left unmatched: 6. The CDR3 covers 15 residues. CDR3 amino acids: CASSRAGGRQETQYF. CDR3 DNA: TGTGCCAGCAGCCGAGCGGGAGGCCGACAAGAGACCCAGTACTTC.

V gene TRBV25-1 combines with J gene TRBJ2-3; weak D call: TRBD1 (5 bases). The CDR3 contains 14 residues. Trimming took 1 base from V and 2 from J, leaving 7 bases between them. Per germline, CDR1 MGHDK and CDR2 SYGVNS. The CDR3 DNA follows: TGTGCCAGCAGTGAATGGGGCGACACAGATACGCAGTATTTT. Protein sequence: CASSEWGDTDTQYF.

This chain connects TRBV7-3 to TRBJ1-2; a weak D match, TRBD1 (5 bases). This CDR3 comprises 14 residues. The V end was cut by 2 bases, the J end by 4 bases, with 11 bases between. Germline lookup yields CDR1 SGHTA and CDR2 FQGTGA. CDR3 sequence: CASSLGQGAYGYTF. The DNA for the CDR3 is TGTGCCAGCAGCTTAGGGCAGGGTGCCTATGGCTACACCTTC.

V is TRBV30 and J is TRBJ2-1; D is undetermined. V lost 0 bases and J 0 bases, leaving 6 bases between the germline ends. This CDR3 has 14 residues. Germline CDR1 and CDR2: GTSNPN and SVGIG (reference sequence). DNA for the CDR3: TGTGCCTGGAGTGTGAGCAACTCCTACAATGAGCAGTTCTTC. Its translation is CAWSVSNSYNEQFF.